This TCR beta chain was recovered during a study of regulatory T cells in long-lasting Graves disease. CDR3 size: 14 residues. The germline CDR1 and CDR2 sequences are SNHLY and FYNNEI. Trimming cost V 7 bases and J 5 bases; bases outside gene matches: 10. This clonotype was seen repeatedly, ten times or more. The antigen remains undetermined. General study results and limits: Study of thyroid tissue was not done, with only peripheral blood studied.

Time point of the sample: newly diagnosed GD, antithyroid drugs for less than 3 months. The TCR library was made from RNA that had been extracted from PBMCs in TRIzol. CDR3-region Arm-PCR and iRepertoire HTBI primers produced the TCR beta libraries. TCRdb called the multiplex PCR reads again in MiXCR, with one record for every CDR3 protein. The sample lists some 250,000 distinct CDR3 sequences; 15% to 20% were seen once. This sample was also put to use in a study of T cells in Graves' hyperthyroidism and ophthalmopathy. That report adds: Any patient presenting with uncontrolled infection, other autoimmune disease, pregnancy or lactation was left out. HTBI primers drove first-round RT-PCR of the TCR CDR3. Within blood appeared most thyroid clonotypes that had expanded above 0.001.

This sequence was found in a woman in her twenties or thirties with Graves disease. The rearrangement joins TRBV2 to TRBJ1-2, with 7 bases aligning to TRBD1. This specimen consisted of peripheral blood mononuclear cells (PBMCs), obtained at new diagnosis, from a patient treated with antithyroid drugs. The chain's CDR3 is CASTESGTAYGYTF. The CDR3 DNA sequence: TGTGCCAGCACCGAAAGTGGGACAGCGTATGGCTACACCTTC.